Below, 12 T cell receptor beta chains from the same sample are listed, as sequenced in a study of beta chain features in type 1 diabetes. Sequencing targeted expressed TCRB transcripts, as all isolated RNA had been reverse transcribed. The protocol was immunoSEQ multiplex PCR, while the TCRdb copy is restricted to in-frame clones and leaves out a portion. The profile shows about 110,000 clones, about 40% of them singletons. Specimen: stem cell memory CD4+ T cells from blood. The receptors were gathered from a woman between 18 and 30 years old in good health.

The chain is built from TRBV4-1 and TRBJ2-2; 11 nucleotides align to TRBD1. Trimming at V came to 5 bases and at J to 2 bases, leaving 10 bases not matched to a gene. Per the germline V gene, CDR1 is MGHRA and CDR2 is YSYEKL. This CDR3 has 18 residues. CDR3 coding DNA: TGCGCCAGCAGCGCCAGGGACAGGGGGTTCATTAACACCGGGGAGCTGTTTTTT. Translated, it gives CASSARDRGFINTGELFF.

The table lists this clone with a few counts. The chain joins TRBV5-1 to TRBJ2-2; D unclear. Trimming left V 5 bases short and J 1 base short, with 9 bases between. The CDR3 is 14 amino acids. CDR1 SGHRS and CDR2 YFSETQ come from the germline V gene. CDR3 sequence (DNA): TGCGCCAGCAGGCCTAGACTGAACACCGGGGAGCTGTTTTTT. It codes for CASRPRLNTGELFF. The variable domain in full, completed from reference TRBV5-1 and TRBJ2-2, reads KAGVTQTPRYLIKTRGQQVTLSCSPISGHRSVSWYQQTPGQGLQFLFEYFSETQRNKGNFPGRFSGRQFSNSRSEMNVSTLELGDSALYLCASRPRLNTGELFFGEGSRLTVL.

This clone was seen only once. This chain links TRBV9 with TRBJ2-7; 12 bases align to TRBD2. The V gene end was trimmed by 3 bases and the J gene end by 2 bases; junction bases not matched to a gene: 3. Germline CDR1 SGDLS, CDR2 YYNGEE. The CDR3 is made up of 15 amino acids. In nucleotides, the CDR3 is TGTGCCAGCAGCGCACTAGCGGGAGGCCCCTACGAGCAGTACTTC. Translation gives CASSALAGGPYEQYF.

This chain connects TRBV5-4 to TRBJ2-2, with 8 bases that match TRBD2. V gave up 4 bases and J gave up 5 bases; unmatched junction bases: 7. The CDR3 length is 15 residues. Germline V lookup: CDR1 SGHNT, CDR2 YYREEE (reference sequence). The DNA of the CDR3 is TGTGCCAGCAGCGTAGCGGGAATGATGACCGGGGAGCTGTTTTTT. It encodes CASSVAGMMTGELFF.

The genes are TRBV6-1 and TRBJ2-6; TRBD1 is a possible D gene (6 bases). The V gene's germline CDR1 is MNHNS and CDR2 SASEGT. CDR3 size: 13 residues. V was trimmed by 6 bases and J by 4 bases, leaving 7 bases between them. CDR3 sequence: CASRGTGANVLTF. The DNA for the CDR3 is TGTGCCAGCAGAGGGACAGGGGCCAACGTCCTGACTTTC.

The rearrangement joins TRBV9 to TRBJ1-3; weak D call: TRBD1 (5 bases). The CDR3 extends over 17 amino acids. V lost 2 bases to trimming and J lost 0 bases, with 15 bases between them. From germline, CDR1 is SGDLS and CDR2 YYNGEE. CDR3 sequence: CASSVGAPGSSGNTIYF. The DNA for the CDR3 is TGTGCCAGCAGCGTCGGAGCCCCAGGGTCCTCTGGAAACACCATATATTTT. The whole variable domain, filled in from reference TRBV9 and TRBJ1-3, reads DSGVTQTPKHLITATGQRVTLRCSPRSGDLSVYWYQQSLDQGLQFLIQYYNGEERAKGNILERFSAQQFPDLHSELNLSSLELGDSALYFCASSVGAPGSSGNTIYFGEGSWLTVV.

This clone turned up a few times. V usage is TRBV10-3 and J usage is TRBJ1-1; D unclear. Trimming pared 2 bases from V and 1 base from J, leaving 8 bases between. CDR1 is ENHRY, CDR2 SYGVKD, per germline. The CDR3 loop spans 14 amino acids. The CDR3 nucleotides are TGTGCCATCAGTGAGCTAGGTCCGAACACTGAAGCTTTCTTT. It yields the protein CAISELGPNTEAFF.

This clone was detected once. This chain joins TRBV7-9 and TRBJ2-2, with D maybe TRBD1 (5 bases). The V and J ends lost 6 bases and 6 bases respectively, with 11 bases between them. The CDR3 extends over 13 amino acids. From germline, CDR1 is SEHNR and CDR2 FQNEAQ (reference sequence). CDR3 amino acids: CASSIRVSGELFF. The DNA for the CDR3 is TGTGCCAGCAGTATCAGGGTCTCCGGGGAGCTGTTTTTT.

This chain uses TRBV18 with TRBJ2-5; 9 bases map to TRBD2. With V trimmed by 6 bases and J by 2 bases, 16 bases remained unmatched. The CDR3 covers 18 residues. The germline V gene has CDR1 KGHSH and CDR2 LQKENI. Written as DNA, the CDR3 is TGTGCCAGCTCCCTGCGGGTAGCGGGAGTGAAGAGGCAAGAGACCCAGTACTTC. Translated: CASSLRVAGVKRQETQYF.

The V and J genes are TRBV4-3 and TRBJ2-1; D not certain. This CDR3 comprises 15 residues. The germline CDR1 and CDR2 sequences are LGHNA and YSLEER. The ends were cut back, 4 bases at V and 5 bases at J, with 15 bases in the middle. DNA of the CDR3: TGCGCCAGCAGCCTAACCGGCCGGGTCAACAATGAGCAGTTCTTC. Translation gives CASSLTGRVNNEQFF.

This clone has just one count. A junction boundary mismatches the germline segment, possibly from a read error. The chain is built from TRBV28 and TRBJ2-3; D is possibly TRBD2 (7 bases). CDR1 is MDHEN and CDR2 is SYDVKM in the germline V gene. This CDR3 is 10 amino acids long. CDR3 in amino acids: CASRGRDYGF. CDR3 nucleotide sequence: TGTGCCAGCCGGGGGCGGGACTACGGGTTT.

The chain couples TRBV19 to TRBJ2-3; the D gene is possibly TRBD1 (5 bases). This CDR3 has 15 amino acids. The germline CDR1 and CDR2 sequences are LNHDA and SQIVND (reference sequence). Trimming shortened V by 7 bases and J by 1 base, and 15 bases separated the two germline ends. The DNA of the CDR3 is TGTGCCAGTAAAGTGGCAGGGCGTCGCACAGATACGCAGTATTTT. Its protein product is CASKVAGRRTDTQYF.